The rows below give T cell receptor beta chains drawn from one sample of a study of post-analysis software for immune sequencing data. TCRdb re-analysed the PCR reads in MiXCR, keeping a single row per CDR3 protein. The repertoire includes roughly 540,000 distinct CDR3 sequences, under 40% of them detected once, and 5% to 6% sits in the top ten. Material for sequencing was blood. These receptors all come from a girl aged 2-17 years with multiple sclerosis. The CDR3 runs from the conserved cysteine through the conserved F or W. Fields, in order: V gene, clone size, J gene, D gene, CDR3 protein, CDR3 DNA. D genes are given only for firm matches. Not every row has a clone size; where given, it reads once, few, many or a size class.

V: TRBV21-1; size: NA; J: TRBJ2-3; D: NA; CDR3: CASIHACGDNTDTQYF; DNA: TGTGCCAGCATCCATGCATGTGGGGACAACACAGATACGCAGTATTTT
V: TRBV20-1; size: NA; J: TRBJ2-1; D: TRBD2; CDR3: CSARGGGRNEQFF; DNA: TGCAGTGCTAGGGGGGGGGGACGTAATGAGCAGTTCTTC
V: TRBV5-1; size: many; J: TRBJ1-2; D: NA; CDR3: CASSLAGDGYTF; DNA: TGCGCCAGCAGCTTAGCTGGGGACGGCTACACCTTC
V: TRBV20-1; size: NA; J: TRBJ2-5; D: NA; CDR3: CSASAAGGLETQYF; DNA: TGCAGTGCGTCTGCCGCGGGCGGGTTAGAGACCCAGTACTTC
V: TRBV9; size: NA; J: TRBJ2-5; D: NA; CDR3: CASSRSGTARYNGQYF; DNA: TGTGCCAGCAGCCGTAGTGGTACAGCGCGCTACAATGGGCAGTACTTC
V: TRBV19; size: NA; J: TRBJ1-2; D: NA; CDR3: CASSILGRNGYTF; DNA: TGTGCCAGTAGTATACTCGGCAGGAATGGCTACACCTTC
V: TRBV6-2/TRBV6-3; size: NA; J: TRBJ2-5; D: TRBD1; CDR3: CASSYARQGGVETQYF; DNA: TGTGCCAGCAGTTACGCACGACAGGGCGGAGTTGAGACCCAGTACTTC
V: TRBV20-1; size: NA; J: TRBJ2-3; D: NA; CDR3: CSGKSDTQYF; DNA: TGCAGTGGGAAGTCAGATACGCAGTATTTT
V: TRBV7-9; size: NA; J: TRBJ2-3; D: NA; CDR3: CASSFRGASTDTQYF; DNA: TGTGCCAGCAGCTTTCGCGGGGCTAGCACAGATACGCAGTATTTT
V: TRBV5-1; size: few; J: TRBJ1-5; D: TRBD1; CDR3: CASSPGDRGHQPQHF; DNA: TGCGCCAGCAGCCCAGGAGACAGGGGGCATCAGCCCCAGCATTTT
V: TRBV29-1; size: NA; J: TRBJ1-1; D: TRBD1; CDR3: CSAAGQGGKNTEAFF; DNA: TGCAGCGCCGCGGGACAGGGGGGTAAGAACACTGAAGCTTTCTTT
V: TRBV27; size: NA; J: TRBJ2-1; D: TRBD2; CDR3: CASSKAGGPVSNEQFF; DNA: TGTGCCAGCAGTAAAGCGGGGGGGCCGGTTTCAAATGAGCAGTTCTTC
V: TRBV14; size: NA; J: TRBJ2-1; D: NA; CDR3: CASSQDRQGRHHNEQFF; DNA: TGTGCCAGCAGCCAAGATCGGCAGGGGCGACACCACAATGAGCAGTTCTTC
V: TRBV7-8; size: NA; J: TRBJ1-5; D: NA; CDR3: CASSHRWGGGQPQHF; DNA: TGTGCCAGCAGCCATAGGTGGGGGGGTGGGCAGCCCCAGCATTTT
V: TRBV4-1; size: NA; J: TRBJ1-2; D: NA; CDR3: CASSQPLRGHYGYTF; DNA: TGCGCCAGCAGCCAACCTCTCCGGGGGCACTATGGCTACACCTTC
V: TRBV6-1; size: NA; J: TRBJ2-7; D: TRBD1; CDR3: CASSEGQHYEQYF; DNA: TGTGCCAGCAGTGAGGGACAGCACTACGAGCAGTACTTC
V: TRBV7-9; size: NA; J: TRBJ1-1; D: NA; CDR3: CASSFYRDSMNTEAFF; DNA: TGTGCCAGCAGCTTTTACAGGGATTCGATGAACACTGAAGCTTTCTTT
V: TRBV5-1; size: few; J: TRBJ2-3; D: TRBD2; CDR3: CASSLGRLAGGSTDTQYF; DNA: TGCGCCAGCAGCTTGGGTCGTCTAGCGGGGGGCAGCACAGATACGCAGTATTTT
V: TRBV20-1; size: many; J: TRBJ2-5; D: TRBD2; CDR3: CSARVGGGQETQYF; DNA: TGCAGTGCTAGAGTTGGCGGGGGACAAGAGACCCAGTACTTC
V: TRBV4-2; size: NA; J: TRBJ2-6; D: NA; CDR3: CASSQESAGRVSGANVLTF; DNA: TGTGCCAGCAGCCAAGAGTCGGCAGGCCGTGTCTCTGGGGCCAACGTCCTGACTTTC
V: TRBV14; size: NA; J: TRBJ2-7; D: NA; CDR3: CASSQDLSVDEQYF; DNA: TGTGCCAGCAGCCAAGATTTAAGCGTCGACGAGCAGTACTTC
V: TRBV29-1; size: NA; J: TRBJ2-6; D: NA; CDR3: CSVVGHNSGANVLTF; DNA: TGCAGCGTTGTGGGACACAACTCTGGGGCCAACGTCCTGACTTTC
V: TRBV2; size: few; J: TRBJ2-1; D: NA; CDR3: CASSEGAALSSYNEQFF; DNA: TGTGCCAGCAGTGAAGGGGCGGCCCTTAGCTCCTACAATGAGCAGTTCTTC
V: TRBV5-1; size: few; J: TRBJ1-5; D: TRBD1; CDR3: CASSLGQGDQPQHF; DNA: TGCGCCAGCAGCCTGGGACAGGGGGATCAGCCCCAGCATTTT
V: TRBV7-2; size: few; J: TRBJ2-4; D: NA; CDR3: CASSLVSRVQYF; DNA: TGTGCCAGCAGCTTAGTGTCAAGAGTTCAGTACTTC
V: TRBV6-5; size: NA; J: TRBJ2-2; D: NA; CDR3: CASRYGSDTGELFF; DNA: TGTGCCAGCAGGTATGGGAGTGACACCGGGGAGCTGTTTTTT
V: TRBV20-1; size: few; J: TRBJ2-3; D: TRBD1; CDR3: CSARNPGQGSTDTQYF; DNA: TGCAGTGCTAGGAACCCGGGACAGGGTAGCACAGATACGCAGTATTTT
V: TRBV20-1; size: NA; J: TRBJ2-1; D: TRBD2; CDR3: CSATGLAGSGEQFF; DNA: TGCAGTGCCACCGGACTAGCGGGGTCGGGTGAGCAGTTCTTC
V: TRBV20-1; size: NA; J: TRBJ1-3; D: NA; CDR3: CSARTRGSGNTIYF; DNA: TGCAGTGCTAGAACAAGGGGCAGCGGAAACACCATATATTTT
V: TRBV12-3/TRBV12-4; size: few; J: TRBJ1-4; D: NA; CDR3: CASSFEGPEKLFF; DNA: TGTGCCAGCAGTTTCGAGGGACCAGAAAAACTGTTTTTT
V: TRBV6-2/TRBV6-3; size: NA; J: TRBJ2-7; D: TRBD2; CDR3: CASSYLIRGGPSYEQYF; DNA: TGTGCCAGCAGTTACCTGATCCGGGGGGGCCCCTCCTACGAGCAGTACTTC
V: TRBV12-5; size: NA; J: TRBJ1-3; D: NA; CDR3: CASGLGSGNTIYF; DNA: TGTGCTAGTGGTTTGGGCTCAGGGAACACCATATATTTT
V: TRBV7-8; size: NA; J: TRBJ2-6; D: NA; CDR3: CASSSDRWANVLTF; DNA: TGTGCCAGCAGCTCCGACCGTTGGGCCAACGTCCTGACTTTC
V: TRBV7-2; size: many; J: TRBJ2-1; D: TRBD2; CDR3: CASSMSGGAYNEQFF; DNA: TGTGCCAGCAGCATGAGCGGGGGGGCCTACAATGAGCAGTTCTTC
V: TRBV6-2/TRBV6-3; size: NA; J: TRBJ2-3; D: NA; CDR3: CAIRPGLGPDTQYF; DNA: TGTGCCATCCGACCGGGACTGGGGCCCGATACGCAGTATTTT
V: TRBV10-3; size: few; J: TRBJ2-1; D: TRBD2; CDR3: CAISDPGRAGVNNEQFF; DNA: TGTGCCATCAGTGATCCCGGCAGAGCGGGGGTAAACAATGAGCAGTTCTTC
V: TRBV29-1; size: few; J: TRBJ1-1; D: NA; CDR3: CSAGQGRAAFF; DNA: TGCAGCGCCGGGCAGGGTAGAGCCGCTTTCTTT
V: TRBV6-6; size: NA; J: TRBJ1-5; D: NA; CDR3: CAGSYLLTAGRNQPQHF; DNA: TGTGCCGGCAGTTACTTGCTTACGGCAGGGCGCAATCAGCCCCAGCATTTT
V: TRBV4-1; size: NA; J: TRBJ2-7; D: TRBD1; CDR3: CASSQGGQGASYEQYF; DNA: TGCGCCAGCAGCCAAGGGGGACAGGGGGCATCCTACGAGCAGTACTTC
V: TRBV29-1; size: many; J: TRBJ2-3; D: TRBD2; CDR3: CSVRTSGSNTDTQYF; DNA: TGCAGCGTCCGGACTAGCGGGTCAAACACAGATACGCAGTATTTT
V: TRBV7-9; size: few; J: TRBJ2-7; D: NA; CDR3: CASSTLTGSRGIYEQYF; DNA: TGTGCCAGCAGCACCCTAACCGGAAGCCGGGGGATATACGAGCAGTACTTC
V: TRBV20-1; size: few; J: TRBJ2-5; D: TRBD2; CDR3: CSASRGGLGETQYF; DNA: TGCAGTGCTAGCCGGGGGGGGTTAGGAGAGACCCAGTACTTC
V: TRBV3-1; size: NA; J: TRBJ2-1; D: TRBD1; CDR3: CASTRTGQGFNEQFF; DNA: TGTGCCAGCACCCGAACGGGACAGGGTTTCAATGAGCAGTTCTTC
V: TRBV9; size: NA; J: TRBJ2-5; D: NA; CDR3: CASSVESGPETQYF; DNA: TGTGCCAGCAGCGTAGAGTCAGGGCCGGAGACCCAGTACTTC
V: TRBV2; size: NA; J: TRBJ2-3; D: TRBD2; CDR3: CASSGGTSSDTQYF; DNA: TGTGCCAGCAGCGGGGGGACCTCCTCGGATACGCAGTATTTT
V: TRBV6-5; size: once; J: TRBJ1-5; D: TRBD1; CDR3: CASRRGQGIHQPQHF; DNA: TGTGCCAGCAGAAGGGGACAGGGAATCCATCAGCCCCAGCATTTT
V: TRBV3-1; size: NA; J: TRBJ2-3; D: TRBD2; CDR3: CASSPRTSVDTQYF; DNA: TGTGCCAGCAGCCCGAGGACTAGCGTAGATACGCAGTATTTT
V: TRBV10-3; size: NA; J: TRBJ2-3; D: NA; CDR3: CAISDLAAVTDTQYF; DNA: TGTGCCATCAGTGACCTAGCTGCGGTCACAGATACGCAGTATTTT
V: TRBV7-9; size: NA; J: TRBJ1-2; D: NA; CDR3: CASSLVAALGYTF; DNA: TGTGCCAGCAGCTTAGTGGCTGCTCTTGGCTACACCTTC
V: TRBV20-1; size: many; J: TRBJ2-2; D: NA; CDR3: CSARDPAAGTGELFF; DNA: TGCAGTGCTAGAGATCCCGCGGCCGGCACCGGGGAGCTGTTTTTT
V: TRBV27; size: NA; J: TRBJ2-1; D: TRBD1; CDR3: CASTSVDRDDNEQFF; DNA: TGTGCCAGCACCTCGGTGGACAGGGATGACAATGAGCAGTTCTTC
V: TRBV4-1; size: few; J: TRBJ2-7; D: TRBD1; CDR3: CANSQVWGQGPYEQYF; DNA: TGCGCCAACAGCCAAGTTTGGGGACAGGGACCCTACGAGCAGTACTTC